Listed here are 6 T cell receptor beta chains from one sample, sequenced in a study of blood T cell repertoires in COVID-19. Produced via immunoSEQ multiplex PCR; TCRdb's table is partial and in-frame only. Of 140,000 or so clones listed, approximately 86% are singletons. Sequencing was carried out using peripheral blood. All receptors come from a human donor in a cohort sampled during active COVID-19.

This rearrangement joins TRBV7-8 to TRBJ2-7, with TRBD1 matching over 7 bases. The trim removed 5 bases at V and 2 bases at J, leaving 9 bases unmatched. This CDR3 region has 15 residues. Germline V gene data show CDR1 as SGHVS and CDR2 as FQNEAQ. CDR3 in DNA: TGTGCCAGCAGCCACGGGACAGCCCTCACCTACGAGCAGTACTTC. This translates into CASSHGTALTYEQYF.

The chain is built from TRBV19 and TRBJ2-5, with D tentatively TRBD2 (5 bases). The germline V gene has CDR1 LNHDA and CDR2 SQIVND (reference sequence). This CDR3 contains 14 residues. V was shortened by 7 bases and J by 1 base, with 13 bases between the two germline ends. This CDR3 is CASNDDGLQETQYF. The CDR3 DNA sequence: TGTGCCAGTAATGACGATGGACTCCAAGAGACCCAGTACTTC.

The chain recombines TRBV6-5 with TRBJ1-6, with TRBD1 as a possible D gene (6 bases). From germline, CDR1 is MNHEY and CDR2 SVGAGI. The V end was cut by 5 bases, the J end by 6 bases, with 11 bases between. This CDR3 is 14 amino acids long. The CDR3 DNA is TGTGCCAGCAGTCCAACAGGGCTTAATTCACCCCTCCACTTT. As protein: CASSPTGLNSPLHF.

This rearrangement joins TRBV7-2 to TRBJ2-7, with 13 positions matching TRBD2. V dropped 5 bases and J dropped 4; count of bases not matched to a gene: 5. CDR3 size: 15 residues. Germline lookup yields CDR1 SGHTA and CDR2 FQGNSA. In DNA form, the CDR3 reads TGTGCCAGCAGCCAGCCGGGACTAGCGGGATACGAGCAGTACTTC. It yields the protein CASSQPGLAGYEQYF.

The CDR3 DNA is TGTGCCTGGGCTCGTGGGGGCTGGTACGAGCAGTACTTC. Translation: CAWARGGWYEQYF. The chain couples TRBV30 to TRBJ2-7; D is possibly TRBD1 (6 bases). The CDR3 runs 13 residues. Germline CDR1 and CDR2: GTSNPN and SVGIG (reference sequence). V lost 5 bases and J lost 4, with 15 bases in between. Based on the CDR3 plus reference TRBV30 and TRBJ2-7, the full variable domain is SQTIHQWPATLVQPVGSPLSLECTVEGTSNPNLYWYRQAAGRGLQLLFYSVGIGQISSEVPQNLSASRPQDRQFILSSKKLLLSDSGFYLCAWARGGWYEQYFGPGTRLTVT.

The chain recombines TRBV28 with TRBJ2-4; 11 bases are a match to TRBD1. Germline values: CDR1 MDHEN, CDR2 SYDVKM. There are 13 residues in the CDR3. V gave up 10 bases and J gave up 7 bases; unmatched junction bases: 6. CDR3 DNA: TGTGCCACCGGGACAGGGGGAATGAACATTCAGTACTTC. This codes for CATGTGGMNIQYF.